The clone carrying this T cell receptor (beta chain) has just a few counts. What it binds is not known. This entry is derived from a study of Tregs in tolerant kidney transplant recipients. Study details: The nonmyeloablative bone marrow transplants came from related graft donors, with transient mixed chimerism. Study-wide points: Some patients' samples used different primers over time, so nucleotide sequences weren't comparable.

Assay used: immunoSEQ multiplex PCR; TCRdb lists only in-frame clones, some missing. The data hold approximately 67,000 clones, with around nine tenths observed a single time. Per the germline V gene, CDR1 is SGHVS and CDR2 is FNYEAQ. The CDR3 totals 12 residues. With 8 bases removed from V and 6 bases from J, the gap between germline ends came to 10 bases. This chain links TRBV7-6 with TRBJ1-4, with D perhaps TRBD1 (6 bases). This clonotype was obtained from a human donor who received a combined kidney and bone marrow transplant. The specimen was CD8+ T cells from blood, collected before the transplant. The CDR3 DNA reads TGTGCCAGCGGAGCAGGGGATGAAAAACTGTTTTTT. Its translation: CASGAGDEKLFF.